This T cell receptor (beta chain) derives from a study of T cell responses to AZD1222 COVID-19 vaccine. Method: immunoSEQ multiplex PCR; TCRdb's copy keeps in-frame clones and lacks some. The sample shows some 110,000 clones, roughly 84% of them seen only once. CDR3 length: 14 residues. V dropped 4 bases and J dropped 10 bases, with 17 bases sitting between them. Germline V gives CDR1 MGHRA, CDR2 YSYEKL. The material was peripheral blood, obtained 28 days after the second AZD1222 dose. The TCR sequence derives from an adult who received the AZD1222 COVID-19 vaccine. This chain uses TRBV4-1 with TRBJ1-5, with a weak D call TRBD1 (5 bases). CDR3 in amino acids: CASSRGRVAVPQHF. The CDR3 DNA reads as TGCGCCAGCAGCCGGGGCAGGGTTGCAGTCCCCCAGCATTTT.